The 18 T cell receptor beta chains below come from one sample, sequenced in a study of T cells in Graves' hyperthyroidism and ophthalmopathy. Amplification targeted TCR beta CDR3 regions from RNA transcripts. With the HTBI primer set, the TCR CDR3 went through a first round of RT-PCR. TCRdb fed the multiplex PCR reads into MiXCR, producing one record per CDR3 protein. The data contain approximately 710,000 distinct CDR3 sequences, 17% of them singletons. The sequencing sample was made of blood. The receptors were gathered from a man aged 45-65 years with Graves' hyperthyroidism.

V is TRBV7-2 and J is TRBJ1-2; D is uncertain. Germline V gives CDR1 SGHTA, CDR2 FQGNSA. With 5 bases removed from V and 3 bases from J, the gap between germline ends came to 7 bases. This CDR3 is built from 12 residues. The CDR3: CASSPEYYGYTF. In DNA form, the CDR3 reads TGTGCCAGCAGCCCAGAGTACTATGGCTACACCTTC.

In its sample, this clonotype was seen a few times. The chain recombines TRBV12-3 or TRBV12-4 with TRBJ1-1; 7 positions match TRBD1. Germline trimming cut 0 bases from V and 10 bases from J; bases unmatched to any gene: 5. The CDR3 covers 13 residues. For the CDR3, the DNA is TGTGCCAGCAGTTTAGCCGGACAGGCTGGAGCTTTCTTT. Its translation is CASSLAGQAGAFF.

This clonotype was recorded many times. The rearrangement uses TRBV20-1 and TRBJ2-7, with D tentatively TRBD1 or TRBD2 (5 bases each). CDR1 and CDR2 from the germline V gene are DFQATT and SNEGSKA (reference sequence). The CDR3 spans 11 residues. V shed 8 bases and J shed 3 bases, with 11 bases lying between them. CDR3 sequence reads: CSPGPLYEQYF. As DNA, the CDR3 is TGCAGTCCGGGACCACTCTACGAGCAGTACTTC.

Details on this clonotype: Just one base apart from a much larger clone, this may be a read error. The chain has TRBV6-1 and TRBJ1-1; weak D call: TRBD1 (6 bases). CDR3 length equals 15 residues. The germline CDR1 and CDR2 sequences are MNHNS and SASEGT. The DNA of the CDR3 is TGTGCCAGCTTCTCAAAATCAGGGGCGAACGCTGAAGCTTTCTTT. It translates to CASFSKSGANAEAFF.

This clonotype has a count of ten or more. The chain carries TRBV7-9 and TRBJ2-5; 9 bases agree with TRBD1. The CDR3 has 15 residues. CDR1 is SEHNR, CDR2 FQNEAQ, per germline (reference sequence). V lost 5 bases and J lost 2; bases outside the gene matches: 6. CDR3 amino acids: CASSPRDRDQETQYF. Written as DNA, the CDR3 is TGTGCCAGCAGCCCCAGGGACAGGGATCAAGAGACCCAGTACTTC.

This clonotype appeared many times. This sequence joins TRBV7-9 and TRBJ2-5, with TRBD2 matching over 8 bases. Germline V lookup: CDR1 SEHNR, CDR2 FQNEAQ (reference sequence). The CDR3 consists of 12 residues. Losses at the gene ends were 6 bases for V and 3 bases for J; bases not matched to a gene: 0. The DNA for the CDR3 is TGTGCCAGCAGAGCGGGAGAAGAGACCCAGTACTTC. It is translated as CASRAGEETQYF.

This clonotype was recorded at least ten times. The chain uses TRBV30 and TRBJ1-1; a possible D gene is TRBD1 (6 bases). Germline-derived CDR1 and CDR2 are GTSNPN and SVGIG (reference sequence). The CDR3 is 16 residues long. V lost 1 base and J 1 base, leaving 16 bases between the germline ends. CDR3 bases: TGTGCCTGGAGTGGAGTGAACAGGGAGGGGAACACTGAAGCTTTCTTT. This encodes CAWSGVNREGNTEAFF.

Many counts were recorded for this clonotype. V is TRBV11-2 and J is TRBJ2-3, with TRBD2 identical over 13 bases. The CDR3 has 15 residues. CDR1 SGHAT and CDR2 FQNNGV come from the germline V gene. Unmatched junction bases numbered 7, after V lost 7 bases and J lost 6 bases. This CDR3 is CASNRLAGGYDTQYF. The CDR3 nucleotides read TGTGCCAGCAACCGACTAGCGGGGGGTTATGATACGCAGTATTTT.

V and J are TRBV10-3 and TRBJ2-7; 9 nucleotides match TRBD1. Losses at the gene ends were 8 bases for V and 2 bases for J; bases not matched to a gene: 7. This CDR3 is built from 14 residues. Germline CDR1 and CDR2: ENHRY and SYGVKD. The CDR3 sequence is CAIGGDRDPYEQYF. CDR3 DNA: TGTGCCATCGGAGGGGACAGGGATCCCTACGAGCAGTACTTC.

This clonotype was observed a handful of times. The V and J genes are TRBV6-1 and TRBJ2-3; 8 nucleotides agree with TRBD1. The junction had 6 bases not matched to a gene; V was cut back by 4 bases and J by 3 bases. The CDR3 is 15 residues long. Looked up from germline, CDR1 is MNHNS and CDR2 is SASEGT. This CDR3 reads CASSGPGGVTDTQYF. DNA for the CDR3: TGTGCCAGCAGTGGACCAGGGGGCGTTACAGATACGCAGTATTTT.

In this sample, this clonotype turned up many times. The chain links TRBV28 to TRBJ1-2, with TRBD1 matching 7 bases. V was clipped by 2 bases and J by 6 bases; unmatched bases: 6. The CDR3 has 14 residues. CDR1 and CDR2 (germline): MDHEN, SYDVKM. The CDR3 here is CASSLGQGDNGYTF. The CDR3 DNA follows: TGTGCCAGCAGTTTAGGCCAGGGGGACAATGGCTACACCTTC.

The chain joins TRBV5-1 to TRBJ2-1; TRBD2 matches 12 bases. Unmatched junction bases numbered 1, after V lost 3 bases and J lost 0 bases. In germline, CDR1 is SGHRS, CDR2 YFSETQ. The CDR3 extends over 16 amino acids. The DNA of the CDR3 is TGCGCCAGCAGCTCGACTAGCGGGGGCTCCTACAATGAGCAGTTCTTC. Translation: CASSSTSGGSYNEQFF.

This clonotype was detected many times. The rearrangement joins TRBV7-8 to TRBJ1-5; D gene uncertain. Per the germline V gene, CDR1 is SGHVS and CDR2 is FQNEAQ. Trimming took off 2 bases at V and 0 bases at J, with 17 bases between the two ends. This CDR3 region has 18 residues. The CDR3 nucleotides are TGTGCCAGCAGCTTATCTCGGGCGGGATTATCTAGCAATCAGCCCCAGCATTTT. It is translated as CASSLSRAGLSSNQPQHF.

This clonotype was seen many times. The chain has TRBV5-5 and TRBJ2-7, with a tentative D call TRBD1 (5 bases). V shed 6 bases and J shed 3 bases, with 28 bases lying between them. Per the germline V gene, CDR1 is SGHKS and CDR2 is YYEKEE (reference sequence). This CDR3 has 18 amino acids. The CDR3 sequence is CASTLFGLDSASHYEQYF. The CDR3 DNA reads TGTGCCAGCACCCTTTTTGGTCTTGACAGTGCCAGCCACTACGAGCAGTACTTC.

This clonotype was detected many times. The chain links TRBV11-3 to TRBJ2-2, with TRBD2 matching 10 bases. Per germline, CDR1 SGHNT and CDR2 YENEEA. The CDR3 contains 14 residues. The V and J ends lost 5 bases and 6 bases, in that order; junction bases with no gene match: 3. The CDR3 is CASSPGLAAGELFF. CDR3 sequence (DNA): TGTGCCAGCAGCCCTGGACTAGCGGCCGGGGAGCTGTTTTTT.

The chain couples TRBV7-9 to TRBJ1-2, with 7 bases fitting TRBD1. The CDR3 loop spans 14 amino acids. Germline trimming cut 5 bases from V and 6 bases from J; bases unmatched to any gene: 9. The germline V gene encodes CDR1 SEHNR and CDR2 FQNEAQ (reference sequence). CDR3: CASSDDRAWDGYTF. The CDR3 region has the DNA TGTGCCAGCAGCGACGACAGGGCTTGGGATGGCTACACCTTC.

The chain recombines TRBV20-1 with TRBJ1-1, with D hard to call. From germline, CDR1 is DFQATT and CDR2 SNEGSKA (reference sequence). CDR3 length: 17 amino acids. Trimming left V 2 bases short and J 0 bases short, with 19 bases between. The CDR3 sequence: CSARIRQASFMNTEAFF. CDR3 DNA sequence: TGCAGTGCTAGAATCCGGCAGGCGTCCTTTATGAACACTGAAGCTTTCTTT.

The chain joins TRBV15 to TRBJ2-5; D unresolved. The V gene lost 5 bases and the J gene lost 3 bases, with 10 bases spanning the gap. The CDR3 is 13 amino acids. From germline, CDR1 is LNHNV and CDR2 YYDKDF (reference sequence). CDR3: CATSGIHEETQYF. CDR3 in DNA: TGTGCCACCAGCGGAATACATGAAGAGACCCAGTACTTC.